This TCR beta chain came from a study of T-cell memory formation after mild COVID-19. Study in general: Largely, the TCR clusters proved donor specific.

This clonotype was seen a handful of times. Its specificity is not known. The V gene's germline CDR1 is SGHRS and CDR2 YFSETQ. V dropped 0 bases and J dropped 4 bases, with 14 bases sitting between them. CDR3 length: 16 amino acids. Study-level results: Confirmation was lacking for SARS-CoV-2 specificity of second-wave clones that peaked on day 37.

TCRdb re-called the 5' RACE reads through MiXCR, storing one row per CDR3 protein. The sample gives roughly 300,000 distinct CDR3 sequences, roughly an eighth of which show up once; about 20% is in the top ten. The chain has TRBV5-1 and TRBJ1-3, with D possibly matching TRBD1 (5 bases). This TCR came from a man younger than 35 who had mild COVID-19 (a few samples of this study predate the infection). Cell type and time point are not known. What was sequenced was PBMCs or a T cell subset sorted from them (not recorded which). The CDR3 coding sequence is TGCGCCAGCAGCTTGGAAGGACCCGGGGCAGGAAACACCATATATTTT. Its protein product is CASSLEGPGAGNTIYF.